This passage covers 18 T cell receptor beta chains from one sample sequenced in a study of cytotoxic CD8 clonotypes in ibrutinib-treated CLL. Clones were read by immunoSEQ multiplex PCR, and TCRdb kept only the in-frame ones, dropping some. The data show roughly 50,000 clones, 45% to 60% seen once. The sample was PBMCs, taken after 24 months of ibrutinib treatment. All receptors derive from a human donor with chronic lymphocytic leukemia.

This chain uses TRBV6-5 with TRBJ1-1, with no clear D. The ends were cut back, 1 base at V and 7 bases at J, with 4 bases in the middle. The CDR3 sequence is 11 residues long. Germline V lookup: CDR1 MNHEY, CDR2 SVGAGI. The DNA of the CDR3 is TGTGCCAGCAGTTACTACGGTGAAGCTTTCTTT. Its protein product is CASSYYGEAFF.

This clone was counted a few times. The junction departs from the called germline gene at one end, perhaps through a read error. V is TRBV6-1 and J is TRBJ1-2, with D uncertain. Germline CDR1 MNHNS, CDR2 SASEGT. This CDR3 spans 9 amino acids. The CDR3 reads CASSEFPMF. For the CDR3, the DNA is TGTGCCAGCAGTGAGTTCCCCATGTTC.

Points on this clone: Distinct nucleotide sequences in the sample also encode this CDR3. This chain uses TRBV5-1 with TRBJ2-3, with D tentatively TRBD1 (5 bases). The CDR3 is 16 amino acids. Trimming cost V 0 bases and J 1 base, with 12 bases left between them. CDR1 and CDR2 (germline): SGHRS, YFSETQ. The CDR3 DNA follows: TGCGCCAGCAGCTTGGGTCCGAGCAGGGGCACAGATACGCAGTATTTT. Translated: CASSLGPSRGTDTQYF.

The rearrangement joins TRBV5-1 to TRBJ1-2; TRBD1 agrees at 8 bases. V was pared by 3 bases and J by 7 bases, with 5 bases of the junction left unmatched. Germline CDR1 and CDR2: SGHRS and YFSETQ. The CDR3 loop spans 13 amino acids. In DNA form, the CDR3 reads TGCGCCAGCAGCTCCCAGGGGGCTAGTGGCTACACCTTC. Translated: CASSSQGASGYTF. The whole variable domain, remainder taken from reference TRBV5-1 and TRBJ1-2, is KAGVTQTPRYLIKTRGQQVTLSCSPISGHRSVSWYQQTPGQGLQFLFEYFSETQRNKGNFPGRFSGRQFSNSRSEMNVSTLELGDSALYLCASSSQGASGYTFGSGTRLTVV.

This chain links TRBV6-5 with TRBJ1-1, with 7 bases matching TRBD1. Trimming at V came to 6 bases and at J to 2 bases, leaving 3 bases not matched to a gene. CDR3 length equals 13 residues. CDR1 and CDR2 (germline): MNHEY, SVGAGI. The CDR3: CASRRTGNTEAFF. CDR3 coding DNA: TGTGCCAGCAGAAGGACAGGCAACACTGAAGCTTTCTTT.

There are a few counts of this clone. V usage is TRBV7-9 and J usage is TRBJ2-1; TRBD2 is a possible D gene (5 bases). The germline gives CDR1 SEHNR, CDR2 FQNEAQ (reference sequence). V was trimmed by 4 bases and J by 8 bases, leaving 12 bases between them. This CDR3 is built from 13 residues. This CDR3 is CASSSWTPDEQFF. The CDR3 DNA is TGTGCCAGCAGCTCGTGGACTCCGGATGAGCAGTTCTTC. Filled out from reference TRBV7-9 and TRBJ2-1, the complete variable domain reads DTGVSQNPRHKITKRGQNVTFRCDPISEHNRLYWYRQTLGQGPEFLTYFQNEAQLEKSRLLSDRFSAERPKGSFSTLEIQRTEQGDSAMYLCASSSWTPDEQFFGPGTRLTVL.

This clone was counted between two and nine times. V is TRBV5-1 and J is TRBJ2-7; TRBD2 is a possible D gene (5 bases). This CDR3 is 15 amino acids long. Germline values: CDR1 SGHRS, CDR2 YFSETQ. The V end was cut by 1 base, the J end by 9 bases, with 20 bases between. The CDR3 spells CASSLSSESRGGQYF. In DNA, the CDR3 is TGCGCCAGCAGCTTGAGTAGCGAAAGTAGAGGAGGGCAGTACTTC.

The chain recombines TRBV5-1 with TRBJ2-3; 7 bases are a match to TRBD1. Germline CDR1 reads SGHRS; CDR2 reads YFSETQ. The CDR3 sequence is 17 residues long. V lost 4 bases and J lost 0; bases outside the gene matches: 11. CDR3 in DNA: TGCGCCAGCAGCCCTGGATTGGCAGGGGGTAGCACAGATACGCAGTATTTT. Translating it yields CASSPGLAGGSTDTQYF.

The chain recombines TRBV6-1 with TRBJ1-4; TRBD1 is a possible D gene (5 bases). CDR3 length: 11 residues. CDR1 and CDR2 (germline): MNHNS, SASEGT. V was pared by 3 bases and J by 17 bases, with 13 bases between. The CDR3 is CASSDLWGRFF. CDR3 DNA sequence: TGTGCCAGCAGTGATTTGTGGGGCCGATTTTTT.

The chain employs TRBV5-1 and TRBJ2-2; D perhaps matches TRBD2 (6 bases). Germline CDR1 is SGHRS and CDR2 is YFSETQ. Trimming cost V 4 bases and J 4 bases, with 20 bases left between them. The CDR3 contains 17 residues. CDR3 in DNA: TGCGCCAGCAGCCTTGCAGAGGCTCCCGGGGGCACCGGGGAGCTGTTTTTT. Protein product: CASSLAEAPGGTGELFF.

Here the CDR3 reads CASSLADRGDHNEQFF. As DNA, the CDR3 is TGCGCCAGCAGCTTGGCGGACAGGGGCGATCACAATGAGCAGTTCTTC. This chain joins TRBV5-1 and TRBJ2-1; 9 nucleotides align to TRBD1. Germline assignment: CDR1 SGHRS and CDR2 YFSETQ. The CDR3 length is 16 residues. J lost 5 bases, V lost 0 bases, and 6 bases had no gene match.

V gene TRBV19 combines with J gene TRBJ2-4; 8 nucleotides align to TRBD1. Germline CDR1 is LNHDA and CDR2 is SQIVND (reference sequence). The ends lost 3 bases at V and 6 bases at J; junction bases unmatched: 4. This CDR3 is 14 amino acids long. CDR3 loop: CASSILTGANIQYF. The CDR3 nucleotides read TGTGCCAGTAGTATTTTGACAGGGGCAAACATTCAGTACTTC.

For this clone: This could be a read error, since a much larger clone is one nucleotide away. The conserved final phenylalanine or tryptophan is absent from the CDR3, which likely points to a read error. The rearrangement joins TRBV4-2 to TRBJ1-1; D is ambiguous. CDR3 length: 16 amino acids. Trimming pared 4 bases from V and 5 bases from J, leaving 20 bases between. Germline-derived CDR1 and CDR2 are LGHNA and YNFKEQ. The CDR3 DNA is TGTGCCAGCAGCCGAGACTCGACCCAGGACGGTACTGAAGCTTTCCTT. Amino acid sequence: CASSRDSTQDGTEAFL.

The rearrangement links TRBV9 to TRBJ1-2, with D possibly TRBD1 on 6 matching bases. This CDR3 contains 16 residues. CDR1 SGDLS and CDR2 YYNGEE come from the germline V gene. Trimming took 3 bases from V and 7 from J, leaving 22 bases between them. CDR3 DNA: TGTGCCAGCAGCGCCGGGGGCTCAGTTTATGATGGTGGCTACACCTTC. Its translation: CASSAGGSVYDGGYTF.

This sequence joins TRBV6-5 and TRBJ1-5; the D gene is possibly TRBD1 (5 bases). The CDR3 has 16 residues. CDR1 and CDR2 (germline): MNHEY, SVGAGI. V was pared by 4 bases and J by 1 base, with 14 bases between. CDR3 sequence: CASSSRTGISNQPQHF. CDR3 bases: TGTGCCAGCAGTTCCCGAACAGGAATCAGCAATCAGCCCCAGCATTTT.

The genes are TRBV6-1 and TRBJ2-5; D assignment may be TRBD1 or TRBD2 (6 bases each). V shed 0 bases and J shed 2 bases, with 13 bases lying between them. The CDR3 is 16 amino acids. Germline V gene sequence: CDR1 MNHNS, CDR2 SASEGT. CDR3 sequence: CASSEARRGPQETQYF. The CDR3 DNA is TGTGCCAGCAGTGAAGCCCGACGGGGGCCTCAAGAGACCCAGTACTTC.

This clone was detected a few times. CDR3 region: CASSYSARKNNGYTF. In nucleotides, the CDR3 is TGTGCCAGCAGTTACTCGGCAAGAAAAAACAATGGCTACACCTTC. The genes are TRBV6-5 and TRBJ1-2, with D uncertain. Trimming removed 0 bases from V and 6 bases from J, with 14 bases in between. This CDR3 region has 15 residues. CDR1 is MNHEY, CDR2 SVGAGI, per germline.

J is TRBJ2-7 and V is TRBV20-1, with D unresolved. The CDR3 is 11 amino acids. Between the trimmed V and J ends, which lost 3 bases and 3 bases, there was a span of 6 bases. Per germline, CDR1 DFQATT and CDR2 SNEGSKA (reference sequence). In DNA, the CDR3 is TGCAGTGCTAGCTCCGACTACGAGCAGTACTTC. Translated, it gives CSASSDYEQYF.